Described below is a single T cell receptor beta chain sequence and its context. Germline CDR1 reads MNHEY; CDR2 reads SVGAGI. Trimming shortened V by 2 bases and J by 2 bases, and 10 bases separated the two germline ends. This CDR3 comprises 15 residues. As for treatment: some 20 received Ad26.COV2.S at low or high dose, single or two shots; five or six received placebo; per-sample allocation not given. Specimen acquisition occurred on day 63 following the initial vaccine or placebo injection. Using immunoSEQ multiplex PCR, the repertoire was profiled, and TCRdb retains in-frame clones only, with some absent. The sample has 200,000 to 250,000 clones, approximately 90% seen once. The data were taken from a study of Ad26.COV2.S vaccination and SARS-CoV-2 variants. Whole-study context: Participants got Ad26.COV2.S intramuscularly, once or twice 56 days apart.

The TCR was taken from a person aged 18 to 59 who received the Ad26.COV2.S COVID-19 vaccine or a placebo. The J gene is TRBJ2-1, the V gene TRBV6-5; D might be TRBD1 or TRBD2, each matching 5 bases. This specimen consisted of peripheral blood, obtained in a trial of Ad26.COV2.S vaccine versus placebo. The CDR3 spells CASSYRDVAYNEQFF. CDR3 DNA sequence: TGTGCCAGCAGTTACAGGGACGTAGCCTACAATGAGCAGTTCTTC.